This T cell receptor beta chain was retrieved from a study of Ad26.COV2.S vaccination and SARS-CoV-2 variants. Study summary: In the study, Ad26.COV2.S was injected intramuscularly once, or twice 56 days apart. Points from the study as a whole: A substantial breadth of spike-specific CD8+ and CD4+ T cell responses after vaccination has been reported.

V was cut by 0 bases and J by 4 bases, with 12 bases left in between. The CDR3 is 15 amino acids. Germline V gives CDR1 KGHSH, CDR2 LQKENI. Notes on this clone: Its cognate antigen is unknown.

Treatment indicated: about 20 received Ad26.COV2.S at low or high dose, single or two shots; roughly five received placebo; per-sample allocation not given. The samples were gathered on day 63 after the first injection of vaccine or placebo. Using immunoSEQ multiplex PCR, the repertoire was profiled, and TCRdb retains in-frame clones only, with some absent. The sample has a few hundred thousand clones; roughly 90% are singletons. The sequence was obtained from a person aged 18-60 years who received the Ad26.COV2.S COVID-19 vaccine or a placebo. The chain carries TRBV18 and TRBJ1-2; D is possibly TRBD1 (6 bases). The sequencing used peripheral blood, collected in a trial of Ad26.COV2.S vaccine versus placebo. The CDR3 spells CASSPPQGTAYGYTF. Here the CDR3 DNA reads TGTGCCAGCTCACCACCCCAGGGGACGGCCTATGGCTACACCTTC.